The present TCR beta chain was sequenced within a study of blood T cell repertoires in COVID-19. About the research overall: Samples of COVID-19 (acute and convalescent) were obtained from the United States, Italy and Spain. From T cells, B-cell-depleted T cells, or PBMCs came the material, which was cDNA or gDNA.

The table lists this clone with a few counts. The germline CDR1 and CDR2 sequences are MNHEY and SVGAGI. The CDR3 is 16 amino acids. V gave up 0 bases and J gave up 7 bases, with 15 bases separating them. Original analysis: The assay estimated nucleated cells by amplifying reference gene primers. Some clones are missing from TCRdb's copy, which holds only in-frame ones; the method was immunoSEQ multiplex PCR. V and J calls and clone size are copied from that table; D and trimming were computed from the DNA. In the table there are approximately 97,000 clones, 90% of which are singletons. This receptor was identified in a man aged 55 to 69 with acute or convalescent COVID-19. Specimen: peripheral blood. The V gene is TRBV6-5, the J gene TRBJ1-4, with a tentative D call TRBD1 (6 bases). The CDR3: CASSYSRGGGREKLFF. CDR3 nucleotides: TGTGCCAGCAGTTACTCCCGGGGAGGGGGTCGTGAAAAACTGTTTTTT.